The entry that follows covers one T cell receptor (beta chain) sequence. As yet, its antigen is unknown. 60 Vbeta and 13 Jbeta primers were used in PCR. Using immunoSEQ multiplex PCR, the repertoire was profiled, and TCRdb retains in-frame clones only, with some absent. The table shows about 120,000 clones, with around 77% occurring only once. This CDR3 is 18 amino acids long. From germline, CDR1 is SGHDT and CDR2 YYEEEE. V lost 0 bases, J lost 1 base, and 14 bases lay in between. This specimen comes from a study of cytomegalovirus exposure and HLA in healthy donors. Study conclusions and caveats: Sequencing probably produced one cluster of sequence variants that were highly shared. Data from an earlier analysis indicated that most TCR beta V segments were productive either about 87% or about 30% of the time. In a later analysis, TCR association rates varied by HLA locus: DRB1 most, HLA-C fewest. According to reports, the classifier identified cytomegalovirus status with high specificity and sensitivity.

This chain connects TRBV5-6 to TRBJ2-6; TRBD1 might be the D (5 bases). This sequence originates from a man in his forties in good health and CMV-seropositive. The source material was PBMCs. CDR3 sequence: CASSLDGHGNSGANVLTF. The CDR3 DNA is TGTGCCAGCAGCTTGGATGGACACGGTAATTCTGGGGCCAACGTCCTGACTTTC.